The 16 T cell receptor beta chains listed next were all sequenced from one sample in a study of blood T cell repertoires in COVID-19. The method was immunoSEQ multiplex PCR; TCRdb's version includes in-frame clones alone and lacks a portion of them. There are 180,000 or so clones in the sample; around 87% occur only once, and around 2.7% lies in the top ten. The sample comprised peripheral blood. These receptors came from a man in his forties or fifties with active or convalescent COVID-19.

V gene TRBV7-2 combines with J gene TRBJ2-7, with 11 positions matching TRBD2. The CDR3 consists of 15 residues. Looked up from germline, CDR1 is SGHTA and CDR2 is FQGNSA. V dropped 8 bases and J dropped 9; count of bases not matched to a gene: 15. The CDR3 loop reads CASPLSGGAWSAQYF. The DNA of the CDR3 is TGTGCCAGCCCACTTAGCGGGGGGGCTTGGTCCGCGCAGTACTTC.

This clone has just one count. V is TRBV7-9 and J is TRBJ1-1; D possibly corresponds to TRBD1 (6 bases). In germline, CDR1 is SEHNR, CDR2 FQNEAQ (reference sequence). V dropped 5 bases and J dropped 4 bases, with 14 bases sitting between them. This CDR3 has 14 amino acids. The CDR3 sequence: CASSPLRGGTEAFF. In nucleotides, the CDR3 is TGTGCCAGCAGCCCTCTTAGGGGGGGCACTGAAGCTTTCTTT.

The rearrangement joins TRBV2 to TRBJ2-5, with D possibly matching TRBD1 (7 bases). Trimming pared 7 bases from V and 5 bases from J, leaving 14 bases between. CDR1 and CDR2 (germline): SNHLY, FYNNEI. CDR3 length equals 13 residues. The CDR3 DNA reads as TGTGCCAGCAATGGCAGGGGGGTTGAGACCCAGTACTTC. It is translated as CASNGRGVETQYF. Drawing the rest from reference TRBV2 and TRBJ2-5, the complete variable domain is EPEVTQTPSHQVTQMGQEVILRCVPISNHLYFYWYRQILGQKVEFLVSFYNNEISEKSEIFDDQFSVERPDGSNFTLKIRSTKLEDSAMYFCASNGRGVETQYFGPGTRLLVL.

The genes are TRBV6-5 and TRBJ2-7; the D is unclear. The CDR3 is made up of 14 amino acids. Germline V gene sequence: CDR1 MNHEY, CDR2 SVGAGI. V was trimmed by 2 bases and J by 1 base, leaving 9 bases between them. The CDR3 bases are TGTGCCAGCAGTTACAGCTACCGTTCCTACGAGCAGTACTTC. This gives the protein CASSYSYRSYEQYF.

This clone was seen a single time. The chain carries TRBV13 and TRBJ1-1, with D tentatively TRBD1 (5 bases). The V gene's germline CDR1 is PRHDT and CDR2 FYEKMQ (reference sequence). The CDR3 is 13 amino acids. The V end was cut by 2 bases, the J end by 4 bases, with 8 bases between. The CDR3 loop reads CASSLQGATEAFF. The CDR3 DNA reads as TGTGCCAGCAGCTTACAAGGGGCCACTGAAGCTTTCTTT.

This clone came up once. This chain joins TRBV5-4 and TRBJ1-2; TRBD1 agrees at 7 bases. This CDR3 is 16 amino acids long. Germline lookup yields CDR1 SGHNT and CDR2 YYREEE (reference sequence). V was clipped by 0 bases and J by 4 bases; unmatched bases: 9. The CDR3 loop is CASSLARGTDSYGYTF. The CDR3 DNA sequence: TGTGCCAGCAGCTTGGCCCGAGGGACAGACTCCTATGGCTACACCTTC. Based on the CDR3 plus reference TRBV5-4 and TRBJ1-2, the full variable domain is ETGVTQSPTHLIKTRGQQVTLRCSSQSGHNTVSWYQQALGQGPQFIFQYYREEENGRGNFPPRFSGLQFPNYSSELNVNALELDDSALYLCASSLARGTDSYGYTFGSGTRLTVV.

The rearrangement joins TRBV6-2 or TRBV6-3 to TRBJ2-1; TRBD2 matches at 8 bases. After removal of 4 bases from V and 4 bases from J, the junction contained 6 bases not matched to a gene. CDR1 and CDR2 (germline): MNHEY, SVGEGT. This CDR3 is 15 amino acids long. This chain's CDR3 is CASSSGGGTYNEQFF. CDR3 bases: TGTGCCAGCAGTTCCGGCGGGGGGACTTACAATGAGCAGTTCTTC.

The chain combines TRBV28 with TRBJ1-5, with 7 bases lining up with TRBD1. CDR3 length equals 13 residues. V dropped 7 bases and J dropped 7; count of bases not matched to a gene: 7. The V gene's germline CDR1 is MDHEN and CDR2 SYDVKM. CDR3 bases: TGTGCCAGCACCGCGGACAGGACCCAGCCCCAGCATTTT. Protein sequence: CASTADRTQPQHF.

This chain uses TRBV3-1 (or the pseudogene TRBV3-2) with TRBJ2-5; perhaps TRBD2 as D (6 bases). V shed 1 base and J shed 3 bases, with 9 bases lying between them. The germline V gene encodes CDR1 LGHDT and CDR2 YNNKEL (reference sequence). This CDR3 region has 14 residues. The CDR3 DNA reads as TGTGCCAGCAGCCAAGCCGGGACTGAAGAGACCCAGTACTTC. It codes for CASSQAGTEETQYF.

This clone was counted a single time. V is TRBV10-3 and J is TRBJ1-3; D is unclear. The germline V and J ends were trimmed by 3 bases and 4 bases, with 13 bases remaining between them. Germline V CDR1 and CDR2: ENHRY, SYGVKD. The CDR3 runs to 15 residues. CDR3 nucleotides: TGTGCCATCAGTGATGGGAGGGCCAGAGGAAACACCATATATTTT. This codes for CAISDGRARGNTIYF.

V is TRBV24-1 and J is TRBJ2-7; D ambiguous. The germline V gene encodes CDR1 KGHDR and CDR2 SFDVKD. V lost 4 bases and J 6 bases, leaving 18 bases between the germline ends. The length of the CDR3 is 15 residues. The CDR3 nucleotides read TGTGCCACCAGTGACCTTAACCTAATACCCTCCGAGCAGTACTTC. It specifies CATSDLNLIPSEQYF.

The rearrangement uses TRBV5-1 and TRBJ1-1; D unresolved. The CDR3 covers 15 residues. Trimming cost V 3 bases and J 0 bases, with 12 bases left between them. Germline V gene lookup returns CDR1 SGHRS and CDR2 YFSETQ. CDR3 residues: CASSSEAWMNTEAFF. The CDR3 DNA is TGCGCCAGCAGCTCCGAGGCCTGGATGAACACTGAAGCTTTCTTT.

V usage is TRBV7-9 and J usage is TRBJ1-4, with 8 bases aligning to TRBD1. The junction had 9 bases not matched to a gene; V was cut back by 3 bases and J by 3 bases. CDR3 length: 17 amino acids. CDR1 is SEHNR, CDR2 FQNEAQ, per germline (reference sequence). The CDR3 is CASSFRTGFIANEKLFF. Written as DNA, the CDR3 is TGTGCCAGCAGCTTCCGGACAGGGTTCATCGCTAATGAAAAACTGTTTTTT.

This clone has only one observation. This CDR3 is CASSPLGSRSGNTIYF. The CDR3 nucleotides are TGTGCCAGCAGCCCCCTAGGCTCACGCTCTGGAAACACCATATATTTT. V usage is TRBV9 and J usage is TRBJ1-3; D call uncertain. V lost 4 bases and J lost 0, with 14 bases in between. Germline CDR1 SGDLS, CDR2 YYNGEE. The CDR3 covers 16 residues.

The CDR3 sequence: CASRSGQIYGYTF. The CDR3 DNA reads as TGTGCCAGCAGATCGGGACAGATCTATGGCTACACCTTC. The genes are TRBV28 and TRBJ1-2; 7 bases line up with TRBD1. This CDR3 has 13 residues. Trimming removed 6 bases from V and 4 bases from J; junction bases left unmatched: 5. Germline V CDR1 and CDR2: MDHEN, SYDVKM.

This clone has a single count. In DNA form, the CDR3 reads TGTGCCAGCAGCCATGGGACACCCGCCCGCTCTGGAAACACCATATATTTT. The encoded protein is CASSHGTPARSGNTIYF. The rearrangement uses TRBV3-1 (or the pseudogene TRBV3-2) and TRBJ1-3; maybe TRBD1 (6 bases). From germline, CDR1 is LGHDT and CDR2 YNNKEL (reference sequence). V was clipped by 3 bases and J by 0 bases, with 15 bases between them. The CDR3 is 17 amino acids.